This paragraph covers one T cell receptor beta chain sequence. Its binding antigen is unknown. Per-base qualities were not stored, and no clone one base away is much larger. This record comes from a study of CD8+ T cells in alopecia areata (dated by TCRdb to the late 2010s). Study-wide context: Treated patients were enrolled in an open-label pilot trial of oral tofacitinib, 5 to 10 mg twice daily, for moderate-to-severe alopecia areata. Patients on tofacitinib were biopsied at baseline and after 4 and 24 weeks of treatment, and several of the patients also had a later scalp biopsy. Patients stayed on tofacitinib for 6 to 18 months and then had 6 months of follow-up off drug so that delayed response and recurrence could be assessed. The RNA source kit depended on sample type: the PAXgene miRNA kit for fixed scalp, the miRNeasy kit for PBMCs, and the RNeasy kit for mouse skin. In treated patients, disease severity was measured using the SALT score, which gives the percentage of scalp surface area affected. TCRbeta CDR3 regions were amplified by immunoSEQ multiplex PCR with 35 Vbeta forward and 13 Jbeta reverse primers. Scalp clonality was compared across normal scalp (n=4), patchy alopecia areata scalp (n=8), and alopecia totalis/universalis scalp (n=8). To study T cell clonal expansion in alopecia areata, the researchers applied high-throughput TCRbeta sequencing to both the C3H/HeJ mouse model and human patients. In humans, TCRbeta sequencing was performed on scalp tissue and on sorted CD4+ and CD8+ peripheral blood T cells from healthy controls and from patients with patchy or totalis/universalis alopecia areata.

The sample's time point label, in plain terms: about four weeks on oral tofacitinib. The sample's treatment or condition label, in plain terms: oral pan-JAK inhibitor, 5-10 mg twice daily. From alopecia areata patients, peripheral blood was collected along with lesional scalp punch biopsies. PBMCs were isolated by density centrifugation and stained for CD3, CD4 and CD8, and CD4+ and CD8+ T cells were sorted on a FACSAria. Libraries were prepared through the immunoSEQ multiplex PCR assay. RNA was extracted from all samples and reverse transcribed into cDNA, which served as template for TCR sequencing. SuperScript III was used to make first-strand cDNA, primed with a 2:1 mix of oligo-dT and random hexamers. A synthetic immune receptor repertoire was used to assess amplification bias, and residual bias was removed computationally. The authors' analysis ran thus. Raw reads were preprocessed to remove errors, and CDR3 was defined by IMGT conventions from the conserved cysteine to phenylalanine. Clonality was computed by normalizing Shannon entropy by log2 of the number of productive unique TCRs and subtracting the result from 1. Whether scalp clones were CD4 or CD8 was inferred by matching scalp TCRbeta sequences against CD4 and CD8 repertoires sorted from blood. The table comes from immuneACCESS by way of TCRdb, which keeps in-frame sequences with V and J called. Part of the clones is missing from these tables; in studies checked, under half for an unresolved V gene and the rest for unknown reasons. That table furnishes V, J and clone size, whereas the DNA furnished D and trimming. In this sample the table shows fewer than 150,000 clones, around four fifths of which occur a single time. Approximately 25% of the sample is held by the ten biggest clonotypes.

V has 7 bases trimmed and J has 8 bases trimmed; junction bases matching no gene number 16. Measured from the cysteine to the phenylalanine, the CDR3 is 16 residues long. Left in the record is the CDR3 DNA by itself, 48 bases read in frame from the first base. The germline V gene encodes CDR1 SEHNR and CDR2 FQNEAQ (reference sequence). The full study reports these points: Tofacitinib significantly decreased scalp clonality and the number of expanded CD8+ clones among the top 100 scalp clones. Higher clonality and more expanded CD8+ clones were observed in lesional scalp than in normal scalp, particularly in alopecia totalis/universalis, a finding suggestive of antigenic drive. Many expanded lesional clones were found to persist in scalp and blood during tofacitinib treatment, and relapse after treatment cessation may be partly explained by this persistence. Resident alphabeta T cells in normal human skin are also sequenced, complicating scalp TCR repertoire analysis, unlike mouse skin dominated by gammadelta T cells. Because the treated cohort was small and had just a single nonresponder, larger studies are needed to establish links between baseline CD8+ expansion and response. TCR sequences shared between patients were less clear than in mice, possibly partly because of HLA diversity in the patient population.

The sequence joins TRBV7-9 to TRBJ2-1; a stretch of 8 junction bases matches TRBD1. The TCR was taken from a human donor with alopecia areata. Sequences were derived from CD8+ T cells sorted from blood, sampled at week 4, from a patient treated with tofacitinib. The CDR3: CASTPGAGGALDEQFF. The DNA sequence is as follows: TGTGCCAGCACCCCGGGGGCAGGGGGCGCCCTGGATGAGCAGTTCTTC.